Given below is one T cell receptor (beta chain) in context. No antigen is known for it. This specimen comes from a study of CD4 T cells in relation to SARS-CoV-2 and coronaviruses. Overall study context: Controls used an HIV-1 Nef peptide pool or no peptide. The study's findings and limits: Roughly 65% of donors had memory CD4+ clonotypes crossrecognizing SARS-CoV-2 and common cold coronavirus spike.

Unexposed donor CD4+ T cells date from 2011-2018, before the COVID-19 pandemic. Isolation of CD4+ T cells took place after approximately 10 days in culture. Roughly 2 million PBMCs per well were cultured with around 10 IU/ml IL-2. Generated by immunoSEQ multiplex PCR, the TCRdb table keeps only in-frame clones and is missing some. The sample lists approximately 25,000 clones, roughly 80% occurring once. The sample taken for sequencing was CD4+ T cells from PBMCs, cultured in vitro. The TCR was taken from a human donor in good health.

CDR3 sequence reads: CACTGTPRGEQYF. DNA for the CDR3: TGTGCCTGCACCGGGACTCCCAGGGGCGAGCAGTACTTC. The V gene is TRBV28, the J gene TRBJ2-7; D tentatively fits TRBD1 or TRBD2 (6 bases each). The germline V and J ends were trimmed by 11 bases and 6 bases, with 20 bases remaining between them. The germline CDR1 and CDR2 sequences are MDHEN and SYDVKM. The CDR3 extends over 13 amino acids.